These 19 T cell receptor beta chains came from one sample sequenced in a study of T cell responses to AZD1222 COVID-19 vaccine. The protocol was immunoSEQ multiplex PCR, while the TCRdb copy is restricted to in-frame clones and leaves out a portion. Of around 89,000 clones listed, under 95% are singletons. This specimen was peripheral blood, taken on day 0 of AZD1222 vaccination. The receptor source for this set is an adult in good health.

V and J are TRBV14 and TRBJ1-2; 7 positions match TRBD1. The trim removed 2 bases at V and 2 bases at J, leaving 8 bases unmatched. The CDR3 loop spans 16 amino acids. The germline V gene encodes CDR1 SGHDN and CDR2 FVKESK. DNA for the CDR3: TGTGCCAGCAGCCAAAGGTGGACAGGACTCAACTATGGCTACACCTTC. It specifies CASSQRWTGLNYGYTF.

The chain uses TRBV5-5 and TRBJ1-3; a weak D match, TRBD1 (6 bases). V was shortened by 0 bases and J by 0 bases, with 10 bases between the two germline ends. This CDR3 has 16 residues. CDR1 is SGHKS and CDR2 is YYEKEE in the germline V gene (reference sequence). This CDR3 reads CASSLGGQSSGNTIYF. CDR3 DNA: TGTGCCAGCAGCTTGGGAGGACAGAGCTCTGGAAACACCATATATTTT.

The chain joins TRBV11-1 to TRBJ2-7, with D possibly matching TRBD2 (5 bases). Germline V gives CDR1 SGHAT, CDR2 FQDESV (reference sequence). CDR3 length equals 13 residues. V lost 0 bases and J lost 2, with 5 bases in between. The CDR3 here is CASSLAGTYEQYF. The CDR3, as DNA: TGTGCCAGCAGCTTAGCCGGGACCTACGAGCAGTACTTC.

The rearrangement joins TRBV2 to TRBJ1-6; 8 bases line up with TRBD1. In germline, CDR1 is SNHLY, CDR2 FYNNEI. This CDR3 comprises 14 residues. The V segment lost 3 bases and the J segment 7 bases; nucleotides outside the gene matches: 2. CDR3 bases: TGTGCCAGCAGTGAGCGGGACAGGAATTCACCCCTCCACTTT. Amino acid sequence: CASSERDRNSPLHF.

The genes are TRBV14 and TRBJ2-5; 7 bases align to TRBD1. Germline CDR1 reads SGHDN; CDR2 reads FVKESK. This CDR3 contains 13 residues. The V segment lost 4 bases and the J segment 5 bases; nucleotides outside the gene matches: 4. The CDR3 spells CASSLLTGETQYF. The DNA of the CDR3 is TGTGCCAGCAGCCTACTGACAGGGGAGACCCAGTACTTC.

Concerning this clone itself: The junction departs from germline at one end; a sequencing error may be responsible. CDR3 protein: CALRRLRDRNLF. The CDR3 DNA is TGTGCCTTGCGCCGACTCCGGGACAGGAACCTTTTC. The chain links TRBV30 to TRBJ1-2; TRBD1 matches 8 bases. In germline, CDR1 is GTSNPN, CDR2 SVGIG (reference sequence). The CDR3 loop spans 12 amino acids.

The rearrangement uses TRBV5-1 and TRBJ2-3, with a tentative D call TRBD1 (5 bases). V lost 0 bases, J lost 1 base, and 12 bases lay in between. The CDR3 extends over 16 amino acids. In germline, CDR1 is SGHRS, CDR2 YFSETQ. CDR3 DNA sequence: TGCGCCAGCAGCTTGGTGGTTGGCAGGGGCACAGATACGCAGTATTTT. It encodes CASSLVVGRGTDTQYF.

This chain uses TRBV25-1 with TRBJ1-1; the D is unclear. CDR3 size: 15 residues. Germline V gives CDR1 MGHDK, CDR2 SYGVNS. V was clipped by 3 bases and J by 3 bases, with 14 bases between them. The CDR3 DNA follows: TGTGCCAGCAGTGATATAAGGCGGGCTTACACTGAAGCTTTCTTT. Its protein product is CASSDIRRAYTEAFF.

The CDR3 reads CASSAGHLPAKLFF. In nucleotides, the CDR3 is TGTGCCAGCAGCGCGGGACACCTGCCAGCCAAGCTGTTTTTT. This rearrangement joins TRBV5-5 to TRBJ2-2, with D tentatively TRBD1 or TRBD2 (6 bases each). This CDR3 has 14 amino acids. Germline V lookup: CDR1 SGHKS, CDR2 YYEKEE (reference sequence). Between the trimmed V and J ends, which lost 4 bases and 12 bases, there was a span of 19 bases. Together with reference TRBV5-5 and TRBJ2-2, the CDR3 gives the full variable domain: DAGVTQSPTHLIKTRGQQVTLRCSPISGHKSVSWYQQVLGQGPQFIFQYYEKEERGRGNFPDRFSARQFPNYSSELNVNALLLGDSALYLCASSAGHLPAKLFFGEGSRLTVL.

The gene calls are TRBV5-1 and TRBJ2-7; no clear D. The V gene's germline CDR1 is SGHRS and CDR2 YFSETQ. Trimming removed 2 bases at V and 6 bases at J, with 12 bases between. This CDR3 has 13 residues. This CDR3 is CASSFDNAREQYF. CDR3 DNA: TGCGCCAGCAGCTTCGACAACGCCCGCGAGCAGTACTTC. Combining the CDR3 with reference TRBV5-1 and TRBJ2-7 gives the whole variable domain KAGVTQTPRYLIKTRGQQVTLSCSPISGHRSVSWYQQTPGQGLQFLFEYFSETQRNKGNFPGRFSGRQFSNSRSEMNVSTLELGDSALYLCASSFDNAREQYFGPGTRLTVT.

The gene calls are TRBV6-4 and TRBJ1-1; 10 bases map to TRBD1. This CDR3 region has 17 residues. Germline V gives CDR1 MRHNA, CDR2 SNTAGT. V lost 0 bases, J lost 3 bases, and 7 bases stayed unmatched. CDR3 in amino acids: CASSDSLDRGRYTEAFF. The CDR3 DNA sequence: TGTGCCAGCAGTGACTCTTTAGACAGGGGGCGATACACTGAAGCTTTCTTT.

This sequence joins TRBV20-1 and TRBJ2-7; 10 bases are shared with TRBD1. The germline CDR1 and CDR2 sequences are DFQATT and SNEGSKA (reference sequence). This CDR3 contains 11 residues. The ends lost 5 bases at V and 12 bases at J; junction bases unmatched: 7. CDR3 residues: CSASGTGEVYF. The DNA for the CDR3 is TGCAGTGCTTCCGGGACAGGGGAAGTGTACTTC.

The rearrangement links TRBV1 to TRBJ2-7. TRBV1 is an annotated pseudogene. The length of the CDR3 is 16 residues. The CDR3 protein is CTSSPSRGGYYYEQYF. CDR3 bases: TGCACCAGCAGTCCTTCCAGGGGGGGCTATTACTACGAGCAGTACTTC.

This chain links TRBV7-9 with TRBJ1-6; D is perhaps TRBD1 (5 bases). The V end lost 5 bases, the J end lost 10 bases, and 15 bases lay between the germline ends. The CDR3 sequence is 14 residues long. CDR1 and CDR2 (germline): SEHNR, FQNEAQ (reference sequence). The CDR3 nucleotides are TGTGCCAGCAGCCGAGAAACAGGCTCCTCACCCCTCCACTTT. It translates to CASSRETGSSPLHF. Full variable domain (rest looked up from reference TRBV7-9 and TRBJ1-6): DTGVSQNPRHKITKRGQNVTFRCDPISEHNRLYWYRQTLGQGPEFLTYFQNEAQLEKSRLLSDRFSAERPKGSFSTLEIQRTEQGDSAMYLCASSRETGSSPLHFGNGTRLTVT.

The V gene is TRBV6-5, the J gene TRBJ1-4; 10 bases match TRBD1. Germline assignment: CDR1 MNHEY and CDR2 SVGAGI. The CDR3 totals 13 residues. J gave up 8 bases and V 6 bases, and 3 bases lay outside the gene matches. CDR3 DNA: TGTGCCAGCAGCCGGACAGGGGGGGAAAAACTGTTTTTT. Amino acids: CASSRTGGEKLFF.

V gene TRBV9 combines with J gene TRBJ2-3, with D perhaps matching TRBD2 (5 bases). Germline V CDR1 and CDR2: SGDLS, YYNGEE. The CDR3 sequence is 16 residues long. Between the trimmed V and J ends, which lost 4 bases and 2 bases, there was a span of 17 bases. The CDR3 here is CASSLRWRGNTDTQYF. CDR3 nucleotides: TGTGCCAGCAGCCTTAGATGGAGAGGGAACACAGATACGCAGTATTTT.

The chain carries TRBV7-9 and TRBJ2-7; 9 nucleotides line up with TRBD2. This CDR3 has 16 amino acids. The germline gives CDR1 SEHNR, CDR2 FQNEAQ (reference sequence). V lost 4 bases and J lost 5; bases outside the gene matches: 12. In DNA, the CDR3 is TGTGCCAGCAGCTGGGGGTTGGCTAGCGGGGAAAACGAGCAGTACTTC. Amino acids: CASSWGLASGENEQYF.

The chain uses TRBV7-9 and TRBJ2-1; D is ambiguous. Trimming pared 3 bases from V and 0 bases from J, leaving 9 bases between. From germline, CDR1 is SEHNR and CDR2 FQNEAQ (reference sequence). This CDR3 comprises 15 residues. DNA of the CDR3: TGTGCCAGCAGCTTCCAGACCCTCTCCTACAATGAGCAGTTCTTC. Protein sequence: CASSFQTLSYNEQFF.

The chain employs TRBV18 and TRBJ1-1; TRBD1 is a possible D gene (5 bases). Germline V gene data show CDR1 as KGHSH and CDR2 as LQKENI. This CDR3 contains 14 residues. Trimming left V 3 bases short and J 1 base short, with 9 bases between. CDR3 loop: CASSPAGRNTEAFF. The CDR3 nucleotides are TGTGCCAGCTCACCGGCAGGGAGGAACACTGAAGCTTTCTTT.